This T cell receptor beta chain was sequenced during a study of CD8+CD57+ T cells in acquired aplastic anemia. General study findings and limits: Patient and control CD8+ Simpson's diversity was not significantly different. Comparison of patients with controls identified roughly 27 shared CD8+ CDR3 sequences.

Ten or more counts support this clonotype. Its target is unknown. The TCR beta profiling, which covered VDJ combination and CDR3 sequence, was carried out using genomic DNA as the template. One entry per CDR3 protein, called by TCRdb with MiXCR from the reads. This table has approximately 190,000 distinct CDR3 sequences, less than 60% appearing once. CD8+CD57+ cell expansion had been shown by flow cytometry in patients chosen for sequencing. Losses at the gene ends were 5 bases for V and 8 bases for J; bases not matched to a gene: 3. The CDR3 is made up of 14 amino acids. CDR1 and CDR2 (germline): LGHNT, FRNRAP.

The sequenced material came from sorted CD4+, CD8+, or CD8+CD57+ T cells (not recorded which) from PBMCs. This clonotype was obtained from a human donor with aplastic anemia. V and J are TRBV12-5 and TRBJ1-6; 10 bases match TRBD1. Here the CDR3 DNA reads TGTGCTAGTGGTCGGACAGGGGGGCATTCACCCCTCCACTTT. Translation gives CASGRTGGHSPLHF.